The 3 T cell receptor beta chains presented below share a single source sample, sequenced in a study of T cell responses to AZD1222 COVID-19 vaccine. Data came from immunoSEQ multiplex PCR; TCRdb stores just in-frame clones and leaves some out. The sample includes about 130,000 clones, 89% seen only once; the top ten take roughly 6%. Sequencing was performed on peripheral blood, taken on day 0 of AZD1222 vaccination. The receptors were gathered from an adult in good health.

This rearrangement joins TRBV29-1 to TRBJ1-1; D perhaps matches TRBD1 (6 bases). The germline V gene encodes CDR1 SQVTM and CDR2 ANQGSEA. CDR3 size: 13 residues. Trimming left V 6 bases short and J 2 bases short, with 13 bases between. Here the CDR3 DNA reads TGCAGCGTCGCATGGGGGGGCAACACTGAAGCTTTCTTT. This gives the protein CSVAWGGNTEAFF.

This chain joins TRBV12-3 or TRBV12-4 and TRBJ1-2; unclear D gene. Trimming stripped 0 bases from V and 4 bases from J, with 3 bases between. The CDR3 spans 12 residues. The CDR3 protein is CASSLASYGYTF. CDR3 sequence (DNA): TGTGCCAGCAGTTTAGCCAGCTATGGCTACACCTTC.

The CDR3 nucleotides are TGTGCCAGTAGTTCACCCGGTGTAGGGTTTTATGGCTACACCTTC. As protein: CASSSPGVGFYGYTF. The chain links TRBV19 to TRBJ1-2; the D is unclear. The CDR3 has 15 amino acids. In germline, CDR1 is LNHDA, CDR2 SQIVND (reference sequence). V lost 5 bases and J 5 bases, leaving 18 bases between the germline ends.